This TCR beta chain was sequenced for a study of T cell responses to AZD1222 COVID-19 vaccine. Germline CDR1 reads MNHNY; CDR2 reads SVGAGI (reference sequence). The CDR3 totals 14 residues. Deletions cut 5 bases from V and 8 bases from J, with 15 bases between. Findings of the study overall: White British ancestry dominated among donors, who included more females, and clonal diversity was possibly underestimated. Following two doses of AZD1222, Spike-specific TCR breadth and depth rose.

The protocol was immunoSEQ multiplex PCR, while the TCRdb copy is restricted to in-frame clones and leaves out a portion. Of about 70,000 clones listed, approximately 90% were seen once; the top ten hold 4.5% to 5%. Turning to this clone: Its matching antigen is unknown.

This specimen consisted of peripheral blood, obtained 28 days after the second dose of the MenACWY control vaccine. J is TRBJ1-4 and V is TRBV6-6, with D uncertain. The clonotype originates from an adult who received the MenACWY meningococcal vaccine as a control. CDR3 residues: CASSPREGGEKLFF. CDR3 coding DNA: TGTGCCAGCAGTCCCCGTGAGGGTGGGGAAAAACTGTTTTTT.